This T cell receptor beta chain was identified in a study of blood T cells in healthy people across ages. Whole-study findings and limits: Age advanced and TCR beta diversity per million T cells fell, roughly linearly.

With respect to this clonotype: The antigen is unknown.

The CDR3 runs to 13 residues. CDR1 is SEHNR and CDR2 is FQNEAQ in the germline V gene (reference sequence). Germline trimming cut 5 bases from V and 4 bases from J; bases unmatched to any gene: 4. Combining a sample-barcoded 5' primer with a J-beta primer mix, a second PCR ran for about 7 to 11 cycles. In TCRdb, the 5' RACE reads were re-called with MiXCR into one record per CDR3 protein. The repertoire holds hundreds of thousands of distinct CDR3 sequences, with less than 35% as singletons. The receptor was derived from an elderly woman in good health. The V and J genes are TRBV7-9 and TRBJ1-1; 7 bases line up with TRBD1. Input material: blood. The CDR3 here is CASSLRGATEAFF. The CDR3 DNA is TGTGCCAGCAGCCTCAGGGGGGCCACTGAAGCTTTCTTT.